These 9 T cell receptor beta chains were sequenced from one sample in a study of cytomegalovirus exposure and HLA in healthy donors. A multiplex PCR was run with 60 Vbeta primers and 13 Jbeta primers. The repertoire was sequenced with immunoSEQ multiplex PCR; TCRdb's copy has only in-frame clones and lacks some. This sample carries about 140,000 clones, around 80% of them seen once, and the ten largest clones take over 1%. The specimen was PBMCs. These receptors came from a female donor in good health and CMV-seronegative.

The chain has TRBV5-6 and TRBJ2-7; D is perhaps TRBD1 (6 bases). Trimming left V 2 bases short and J 2 bases short, with 8 bases between. The CDR3 is made up of 13 amino acids. Germline V gene lookup returns CDR1 SGHDT and CDR2 YYEEEE. This CDR3 reads CASSFTGPYEQYF. Here the CDR3 DNA reads TGTGCCAGCAGCTTCACAGGGCCCTACGAGCAGTACTTC.

The chain carries TRBV5-6 and TRBJ1-5, with D unclear. CDR1 and CDR2 (germline): SGHDT, YYEEEE. CDR3 length: 13 residues. V was cut by 0 bases and J by 4 bases, with 5 bases left in between. The CDR3 spells CASSLDLNQPQHF. CDR3 sequence (DNA): TGTGCCAGCAGCTTGGACCTAAATCAGCCCCAGCATTTT.

The chain recombines TRBV29-1 with TRBJ2-2, with 9 nucleotides matching TRBD1. Germline V gene lookup returns CDR1 SQVTM and CDR2 ANQGSEA. Unmatched junction bases numbered 4, after V lost 4 bases and J lost 1 base. The CDR3 loop spans 15 amino acids. The DNA of the CDR3 is TGCAGCGTTGGTGGGACAGGGAAGAACACCGGGGAGCTGTTTTTT. Amino acid sequence: CSVGGTGKNTGELFF.

J is TRBJ2-7 and V is TRBV6-5; D is unresolved. CDR3 length equals 10 residues. CDR1 is MNHEY and CDR2 is SVGAGI in the germline V gene. V was shortened by 8 bases and J by 6 bases, with 8 bases between the two germline ends. The CDR3 region has the DNA TGTGCCAGCGGTGAGCGCGAGCAGTACTTC. Translated, it gives CASGEREQYF.

The CDR3 sequence is CASSQTGGGNQPQHF. CDR3 coding DNA: TGTGCCAGCAGTCAGACAGGGGGCGGCAATCAGCCCCAGCATTTT. The V call is TRBV6-5, the J call TRBJ1-5, with 10 bases identical to TRBD1. J was trimmed by 2 bases and V by 5 bases; bases with no gene match: 3. CDR1 MNHEY and CDR2 SVGAGI come from the germline V gene. This CDR3 contains 15 residues.

The chain uses TRBV28 and TRBJ1-5; 7 bases fit TRBD1. V lost 5 bases, J lost 4 bases, and 8 bases stayed unmatched. The CDR3 has 15 amino acids. Germline V gene data show CDR1 as MDHEN and CDR2 as SYDVKM. CDR3 amino acids: CASSPSGTANQPQHF. The DNA of the CDR3 is TGTGCCAGCAGTCCCTCGGGGACAGCAAATCAGCCCCAGCATTTT.

V usage is TRBV27 and J usage is TRBJ2-2; D gene unclear. V lost 6 bases and J lost 7, with 15 bases in between. Germline V CDR1 and CDR2: MNHEY, SMNVEV (reference sequence). The CDR3 is made up of 14 amino acids. CDR3 protein: CASSLFPGVGELFF. The CDR3 bases are TGTGCCAGCAGCCTCTTTCCAGGTGTCGGGGAGCTGTTTTTT.

The V gene is TRBV6-5, the J gene TRBJ2-1, with TRBD2 matching over 7 bases. J gave up 9 bases and V 8 bases, and 7 bases lay outside the gene matches. The CDR3 is 12 residues long. In germline, CDR1 is MNHEY, CDR2 SVGAGI. CDR3 sequence reads: CASWAAGFEQFF. The CDR3 coding sequence is TGTGCCAGCTGGGCAGCGGGATTTGAGCAGTTCTTC.

The chain is built from TRBV2 and TRBJ1-5; TRBD1 matches 9 bases. Germline CDR1 reads SNHLY; CDR2 reads FYNNEI. The CDR3 runs 12 residues. V gave up 6 bases and J gave up 13 bases; unmatched junction bases: 7. CDR3 protein: CASRLAGTGQHF. The CDR3 DNA reads TGTGCCAGCAGACTCGCCGGGACAGGGCAGCATTTT.